The rows below give T cell receptor beta chains drawn from one sample of a study of tumor-infiltrating lymphocytes in primary liver carcinoma. A single record per CDR3 protein comes from TCRdb applying MiXCR to the multiplex PCR reads. The table records over 100,000 distinct CDR3 sequences, around 65% of them present only once. Sequencing was performed on tumor-adjacent normal liver tissue. These receptors came from a woman aged 60-75 years with primary liver carcinoma and hepatitis B virus infection. Both conserved end residues are trimmed from each CDR3. The order of the fields is V gene, D gene, clone size, J gene, CDR3 protein. The D gene is left open where the match is weak. Size is omitted from some rows. Given values are once, few, many or a class for expanded clones.

v_call: TRBV29-1; d_call: TRBD1; clone_size: once; j_call: TRBJ1-2; cdr3_aa: IAPVTGDAGYT
v_call: TRBV6-1; d_call: TRBD2; clone_size: NA; j_call: TRBJ2-7; cdr3_aa: ASSEIAGEDYEQH
v_call: TRBV29-1; d_call: NA; clone_size: NA; j_call: TRBJ1-1; cdr3_aa: SAQYGQHIEAF
v_call: TRBV29-1; d_call: NA; clone_size: NA; j_call: TRBJ2-5; cdr3_aa: SVELSSGRTGTRY
v_call: TRBV14; d_call: NA; clone_size: NA; j_call: TRBJ2-1; cdr3_aa: ASSRGYRWERVYNEQF
v_call: TRBV11-2; d_call: NA; clone_size: medium-sized; j_call: TRBJ2-4; cdr3_aa: ASSSPLRTKNIQY
v_call: TRBV28; d_call: NA; clone_size: NA; j_call: TRBJ1-2; cdr3_aa: ASSGSDEGNYDYT
v_call: TRBV12-3/TRBV12-4; d_call: TRBD1; clone_size: NA; j_call: TRBJ2-7; cdr3_aa: VSSLDGTGGYEQY
v_call: TRBV6-5; d_call: TRBD1; clone_size: NA; j_call: TRBJ1-6; cdr3_aa: ASSLTGTGNSPLL
v_call: TRBV11-2; d_call: TRBD2; clone_size: NA; j_call: TRBJ2-1; cdr3_aa: GSSSGLVGWSF
v_call: TRBV29-1; d_call: NA; clone_size: NA; j_call: TRBJ2-7; cdr3_aa: GIGCPMAGTLSYEQY
v_call: TRBV4-1; d_call: TRBD1; clone_size: NA; j_call: TRBJ1-2; cdr3_aa: ASSQNQWTGSGGYT
v_call: TRBV6-1; d_call: TRBD1; clone_size: NA; j_call: TRBJ2-7; cdr3_aa: ASSITGARGSYDQY
v_call: TRBV29-1; d_call: NA; clone_size: many; j_call: TRBJ2-1; cdr3_aa: SGTGSSYNEQF
v_call: TRBV4-1; d_call: NA; clone_size: NA; j_call: TRBJ2-7; cdr3_aa: ASSPGGTGCDEQY
v_call: TRBV4-1; d_call: NA; clone_size: once; j_call: TRBJ2-3; cdr3_aa: ASQGGGGTGLTDTQY
v_call: TRBV19; d_call: NA; clone_size: NA; j_call: TRBJ2-6; cdr3_aa: ATTRGTGGSGANVLT
v_call: TRBV4-1; d_call: NA; clone_size: many; j_call: TRBJ1-1; cdr3_aa: ASSQAGAAGNTEAF
v_call: TRBV29-1; d_call: NA; clone_size: NA; j_call: TRBJ2-1; cdr3_aa: SVIHANSYNEQF
v_call: TRBV29-1; d_call: NA; clone_size: many; j_call: TRBJ2-3; cdr3_aa: SVERRAPVGQY